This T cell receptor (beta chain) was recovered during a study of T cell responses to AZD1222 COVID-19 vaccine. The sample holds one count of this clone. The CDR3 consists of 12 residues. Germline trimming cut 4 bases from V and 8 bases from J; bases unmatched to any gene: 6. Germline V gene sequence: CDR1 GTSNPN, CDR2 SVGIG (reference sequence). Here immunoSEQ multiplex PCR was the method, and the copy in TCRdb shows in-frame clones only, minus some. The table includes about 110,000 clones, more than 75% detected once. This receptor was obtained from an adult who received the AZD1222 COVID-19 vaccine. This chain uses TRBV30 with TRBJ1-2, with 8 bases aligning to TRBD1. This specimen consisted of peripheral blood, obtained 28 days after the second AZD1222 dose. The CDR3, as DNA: TGTGCCTGGACGTCGCGGGACAGGGGCTACACCTTC. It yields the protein CAWTSRDRGYTF.